What follows are 30 T cell receptor beta chains derived from one specimen sequenced in a study of beta chain features in type 1 diabetes. Expressed TCRB transcripts were sequenced because the entire RNA isolate underwent reverse transcription. The method was immunoSEQ multiplex PCR; TCRdb's version includes in-frame clones alone and lacks a portion of them. The data show about 620,000 clones, about a sixth seen once. The material sequenced was naive CD4+ T cells from blood. The receptor source for this set is a man aged 18 to 30 in good health.

This clone showed up just a few times. This sample also contains other DNA sequences that code for the same CDR3. V gene TRBV11-1 combines with J gene TRBJ1-1, with a weak D call TRBD1 (6 bases). This CDR3 is built from 14 residues. Trimming pared 1 base from V and 0 bases from J, leaving 6 bases between. Germline CDR1 is SGHAT and CDR2 is FQDESV (reference sequence). CDR3 protein: CASSLGQVNTEAFF. The CDR3 DNA reads as TGTGCCAGCAGCTTAGGACAGGTGAACACTGAAGCTTTCTTT.

This clone is a singleton in its sample. The sample carries other DNA sequences with the same CDR3. V is TRBV7-9 and J is TRBJ1-1, with unresolved D. The CDR3 totals 14 residues. V was cut by 1 base and J by 0 bases, with 6 bases left in between. The germline V gene has CDR1 SEHNR and CDR2 FQNEAQ (reference sequence). CDR3 region: CASSLGGLNTEAFF. The CDR3 DNA sequence: TGTGCCAGCAGCTTAGGTGGTCTGAACACTGAAGCTTTCTTT.

The chain has TRBV1 and TRBJ2-1; the D call in the table, TRBD2, was not verified against the DNA. TRBV1 is noted as a pseudogene. The CDR3 extends over 16 amino acids. Here the CDR3 reads CTSSLDPLWLANEQFF. The DNA for the CDR3 is TGCACCAGCAGCCTAGACCCCCTATGGCTAGCCAATGAGCAGTTCTTC.

The chain recombines TRBV18 with TRBJ2-3; maybe TRBD2 (5 bases). This CDR3 has 16 amino acids. Germline V gene data show CDR1 as KGHSH and CDR2 as LQKENI. V was pared by 3 bases and J by 2 bases, with 15 bases between. The chain's CDR3 is CASSPVLGGATDTQYF. The CDR3 DNA is TGTGCCAGCTCACCCGTCCTAGGAGGAGCCACAGATACGCAGTATTTT.

There are a few counts of this clone. CDR3 coding DNA: TGTGCCAGCAGTGCAGACAGAAAGGGGTTCTTC. Encoded protein: CASSADRKGFF. The rearrangement joins TRBV2 to TRBJ2-1, with a possible D match to TRBD1 (5 bases). CDR1 SNHLY and CDR2 FYNNEI come from the germline V gene. Trimming stripped 4 bases from V and 15 bases from J, with 13 bases between. There are 11 residues in the CDR3.

This clone was counted at least ten times. V is TRBV2 and J is TRBJ1-2, with D possibly TRBD1 on 5 matching bases. The germline CDR1 and CDR2 sequences are SNHLY and FYNNEI. V was cut by 5 bases and J by 4 bases, with 14 bases left in between. The CDR3 is made up of 14 amino acids. The CDR3 reads CASSRSRDTYGYTF. DNA of the CDR3: TGTGCCAGCAGTCGTTCCAGGGATACCTATGGCTACACCTTC.

The chain links TRBV10-3 to TRBJ1-1, with D uncertain. CDR3 length: 12 residues. The germline V gene encodes CDR1 ENHRY and CDR2 SYGVKD. V was trimmed by 6 bases and J by 2 bases, leaving 7 bases between them. In DNA, the CDR3 is TGTGCCATCAGGTCACCAAACACTGAAGCTTTCTTT. This sequence encodes CAIRSPNTEAFF.

The gene calls are TRBV30 and TRBJ2-7; 10 nucleotides align to TRBD2. V shed 5 bases and J 4 bases; nucleotides not matched to a gene: 5. The CDR3 is 13 residues long. Germline CDR1 reads GTSNPN; CDR2 reads SVGIG (reference sequence). The CDR3 DNA follows: TGTGCCTGGGGCGAGACTAGCGGGTACGAGCAGTACTTC. Translation: CAWGETSGYEQYF.

Only a few counts were recorded for this clone. The chain has TRBV21-1 and TRBJ1-2; the DNA was not compared with TRBD1, the D call given in the table. TRBV21-1 has pseudogene status. This CDR3 has 14 residues. The CDR3 spells CASSKTDRVYGYTF. The CDR3 region has the DNA TGTGCCAGCAGCAAAACGGACAGGGTCTATGGCTACACCTTC.

The rearrangement links TRBV11-2 to TRBJ2-1; 8 positions agree with TRBD1. This CDR3 is built from 13 residues. The junction had 6 bases not matched to a gene; V was cut back by 1 base and J by 13 bases. Germline assignment: CDR1 SGHAT and CDR2 FQNNGV. CDR3 loop: CASSLAWDRKQFF. CDR3 coding DNA: TGTGCCAGCAGCTTAGCGTGGGACAGGAAACAGTTCTTC.

This clone was seen only a few times. The V and J genes are TRBV4-3 and TRBJ2-3, with 15 bases identical to TRBD2. CDR3 size: 18 residues. Germline lookup yields CDR1 LGHNA and CDR2 YSLEER. V lost 4 bases, J lost 4 bases, and 9 bases stayed unmatched. This CDR3 reads CASSRRGTSGGRADTQYF. The CDR3 coding sequence is TGCGCCAGCAGCCGCCGCGGGACTAGCGGGGGGAGGGCAGATACGCAGTATTTT.

The rearrangement links TRBV7-2 to TRBJ2-7, with D possibly TRBD1 on 5 matching bases. V was trimmed by 1 base and J by 3 bases, leaving 13 bases between them. In germline, CDR1 is SGHTA, CDR2 FQGNSA. The CDR3 runs 15 residues. The CDR3: CASSLVGQGGYEQYF. The DNA of the CDR3 is TGTGCCAGCAGCTTAGTCGGTCAGGGTGGCTACGAGCAGTACTTC.

This clone was seen a few times. One junction end disagrees with the germline gene, perhaps due to a read error. The chain uses TRBV30 and TRBJ1-3; D is perhaps TRBD1 (6 bases). CDR1 and CDR2 (germline): GTSNPN, SVGIG (reference sequence). The CDR3 is 16 amino acids. DNA for the CDR3: TGTTCCTGGAGTTCAGGGGTGTTGAGCTCTGGAAACACCATATATTTT. Translation: CSWSSGVLSSGNTIYF.

A few counts support this clone. In DNA form, the CDR3 reads TGTGCCATCGGACCTCCGAACTATGGCTACACCTTC. It specifies CAIGPPNYGYTF. J is TRBJ1-2 and V is TRBV10-3; unclear D gene. The V end lost 8 bases, the J end lost 2 bases, and 9 bases lay between the germline ends. CDR1 and CDR2 from the germline V gene are ENHRY and SYGVKD. The length of the CDR3 is 12 residues.

Only a few counts were recorded for this clone. The V and J genes are TRBV11-2 and TRBJ2-7, with 9 bases aligning to TRBD2. The germline V gene has CDR1 SGHAT and CDR2 FQNNGV. The CDR3 is 16 amino acids. The V and J ends lost 1 base and 2 bases, in that order; junction bases with no gene match: 6. The CDR3 reads CASSLAGTSSPYEQYF. The CDR3 DNA reads as TGTGCCAGCAGCTTAGCGGGGACTAGCAGCCCCTACGAGCAGTACTTC.

The sample holds a few counts of this clone. The V and J genes are TRBV29-1 and TRBJ2-5; the D is unclear. CDR3 length equals 11 residues. V was pared by 7 bases and J by 4 bases, with 10 bases between. CDR1 SQVTM and CDR2 ANQGSEA come from the germline V gene. CDR3 amino acids: CSGDKGETQYF. The CDR3 DNA is TGCAGCGGGGATAAGGGAGAGACCCAGTACTTC.

The chain couples TRBV28 to TRBJ2-7, with D hard to call. Germline V gene sequence: CDR1 MDHEN, CDR2 SYDVKM. V was clipped by 5 bases and J by 3 bases, with 11 bases between them. This CDR3 spans 13 amino acids. The CDR3 loop reads CASSPTLSYEQYF. In DNA, the CDR3 is TGTGCCAGCAGTCCTACTCTTAGCTACGAGCAGTACTTC.

This clone came up a few times. The gene calls are TRBV5-1 and TRBJ1-5, with 7 nucleotides matching TRBD1. There are 15 residues in the CDR3. Germline loops: CDR1 SGHRS, CDR2 YFSETQ. V was clipped by 4 bases and J by 5 bases; unmatched bases: 9. Here the CDR3 DNA reads TGCGCCAGCAGCCGCACAGGGGACGTGGATCAGCCCCAGCATTTT. The encoded protein is CASSRTGDVDQPQHF.

This chain uses TRBV10-2 with TRBJ1-1; a possible D gene is TRBD1 (5 bases). Germline CDR1 is WSHSY and CDR2 is SAAADI. Trimming took 6 bases from V and 3 from J, leaving 11 bases between them. The CDR3 loop spans 13 amino acids. The CDR3 sequence is CASSRVMYTEAFF. The DNA for the CDR3 is TGCGCCAGCAGCAGGGTTATGTACACTGAAGCTTTCTTT.

The V and J genes are TRBV18 and TRBJ1-1, with 8 bases that match TRBD1. V was pared by 1 base and J by 5 bases, with 9 bases of the junction left unmatched. This CDR3 has 16 residues. Germline V lookup: CDR1 KGHSH, CDR2 LQKENI. The CDR3 region is CASSPRRTGSFTEAFF. Here the CDR3 DNA reads TGTGCCAGCTCACCACGTAGGACAGGGAGTTTTACTGAAGCTTTCTTT.

This chain joins TRBV4-2 and TRBJ2-7, with D possibly matching TRBD2 (5 bases). The CDR3 is 15 amino acids. Trimming removed 4 bases from V and 1 base from J, with 14 bases in between. Germline CDR1 is LGHNA and CDR2 is YNFKEQ. The CDR3 DNA sequence: TGTGCCAGCAGCCTCGGGGTAGCGCGATCCTACGAGCAGTACTTC. Translating gives CASSLGVARSYEQYF.

This clone was seen a handful of times. The rearrangement links TRBV10-3 to TRBJ1-1; 8 nucleotides align to TRBD1. CDR1 is ENHRY, CDR2 SYGVKD, per germline. The CDR3 length is 12 residues. The V and J ends lost 6 bases and 8 bases, in that order; junction bases with no gene match: 5. CDR3 sequence reads: CAIRMTGAEAFF. For the CDR3, the DNA is TGTGCCATCAGGATGACAGGGGCGGAAGCTTTCTTT.

V gene TRBV2 combines with J gene TRBJ2-3, with unresolved D. Trimming shortened V by 3 bases and J by 9 bases, and 10 bases separated the two germline ends. Germline-derived CDR1 and CDR2 are SNHLY and FYNNEI. This CDR3 spans 12 amino acids. For the CDR3, the DNA is TGTGCCAGCAGTGATGCGATTGGAACGCAGTATTTT. Translation: CASSDAIGTQYF. Supplemented by reference TRBV2 and TRBJ2-3, the full variable domain reads EPEVTQTPSHQVTQMGQEVILRCVPISNHLYFYWYRQILGQKVEFLVSFYNNEISEKSEIFDDQFSVERPDGSNFTLKIRSTKLEDSAMYFCASSDAIGTQYFGPGTRLTVL.

V and J are TRBV28 and TRBJ2-7, with D possibly being TRBD1 or TRBD2 (5 bases each). Germline CDR1 is MDHEN and CDR2 is SYDVKM. V was cut by 6 bases and J by 6 bases, with 18 bases left in between. The CDR3 contains 14 residues. In DNA, the CDR3 is TGTGCCAGCAGCCGGGACGGCAAGGCCTCCGAGCAGTACTTC. Its translation: CASSRDGKASEQYF.

The rearrangement links TRBV7-9 to TRBJ2-5, with D possibly being TRBD1 (6 bases). This CDR3 contains 15 residues. V lost 5 bases and J 1 base, leaving 14 bases between the germline ends. The germline CDR1 and CDR2 sequences are SEHNR and FQNEAQ (reference sequence). CDR3 protein: CASSRMRTAQETQYF. The CDR3 DNA is TGTGCCAGCAGCCGAATGAGGACAGCCCAAGAGACCCAGTACTTC.

This clone was counted only a few times. This chain uses TRBV15 with TRBJ2-2; no definite D call. Between the trimmed V and J ends, which lost 0 bases and 3 bases, there was a span of 11 bases. The germline V gene encodes CDR1 LNHNV and CDR2 YYDKDF (reference sequence). CDR3 length: 16 residues. The CDR3 loop is CATSRDARTDTGELFF. The CDR3 DNA reads as TGTGCCACCAGCAGAGATGCACGGACGGACACCGGGGAGCTGTTTTTT.

In this sample, this clone turned up a few times. V and J are TRBV14 and TRBJ2-7; no reliable D call. Germline V gives CDR1 SGHDN, CDR2 FVKESK. This CDR3 has 15 residues. V was shortened by 3 bases and J by 3 bases, with 15 bases between the two germline ends. The CDR3 coding sequence is TGTGCCAGCAGCCATTCCCGACCCTATTACTACGAGCAGTACTTC. Encoded protein: CASSHSRPYYYEQYF.

The rearrangement links TRBV18 to TRBJ2-2; D not resolved. The CDR3 is made up of 16 amino acids. CDR1 is KGHSH and CDR2 is LQKENI in the germline V gene. V was shortened by 3 bases and J by 0 bases, with 11 bases between the two germline ends. CDR3 amino acids: CASSPGLIPNTGELFF. DNA for the CDR3: TGTGCCAGCTCACCGGGTCTGATACCGAACACCGGGGAGCTGTTTTTT.

This clone was counted a few times. The J gene is TRBJ1-2, the V gene TRBV12-5, with 9 bases that match TRBD1. The CDR3 totals 17 residues. CDR1 LGHNT and CDR2 FRNRAP come from the germline V gene. Losses at the gene ends were 6 bases for V and 4 bases for J; bases not matched to a gene: 15. The CDR3 DNA is TGTGCTAGTGGCCCAGACAGGGGGACGTCCAACTTCTATGGCTACACCTTC. It specifies CASGPDRGTSNFYGYTF.

This clone showed up just a few times. This rearrangement joins TRBV25-1 to TRBJ2-3; D not resolved. CDR1 is MGHDK and CDR2 is SYGVNS in the germline V gene. This CDR3 is built from 12 residues. The V and J ends lost 6 bases and 5 bases respectively, with 9 bases between them. The CDR3 region has the DNA TGTGCCAGCAGGAGTTCGGGAGATACGCAGTATTTT. It encodes CASRSSGDTQYF.